Listed here are 16 T cell receptor beta chains from one sample, sequenced in a study of control samples from healthy donors and cancer patients. The assay was immunoSEQ multiplex PCR, and TCRdb's table has in-frame clones only and misses some. The sample lists about 86,000 clones, 85% to 95% occurring once. The sequenced sample consisted of blood. These TCRs come from a woman between 25 and 40 years old in good health.

This clone was seen more than once but under ten times. This rearrangement joins TRBV12-3 or TRBV12-4 to TRBJ1-5; weak D call: TRBD1 (6 bases). This CDR3 contains 13 residues. V lost 2 bases to trimming and J lost 5 bases, with 7 bases between them. CDR3 sequence: CASSLRGYQPQHF. The CDR3 nucleotides read TGTGCCAGCAGTTTAAGGGGGTATCAGCCCCAGCATTTT.

This chain joins TRBV19 and TRBJ1-2; no firm D call. Germline V gene sequence: CDR1 LNHDA, CDR2 SQIVND (reference sequence). The CDR3 has 14 residues. V lost 7 bases to trimming and J lost 3 bases, with 15 bases between them. For the CDR3, the DNA is TGTGCCAGTAATGAAGGGTTTCTTTACTATGGCTACACCTTC. Translation: CASNEGFLYYGYTF.

The chain links TRBV28 to TRBJ1-5; TRBD1 matches at 7 bases. The V and J ends lost 1 base and 6 bases, in that order; junction bases with no gene match: 3. CDR1 and CDR2 from the germline V gene are MDHEN and SYDVKM. The CDR3 spans 14 residues. CDR3 amino acids: CASSLLTGAQPQHF. Written as DNA, the CDR3 is TGTGCCAGCAGTTTATTAACAGGGGCTCAGCCCCAGCATTTT.

The chain employs TRBV6-6 and TRBJ1-1; 7 bases agree with TRBD1. The CDR3 extends over 14 amino acids. V gave up 4 bases and J gave up 4 bases; unmatched junction bases: 6. Germline V gene sequence: CDR1 MNHNY, CDR2 SVGAGI (reference sequence). The DNA for the CDR3 is TGTGCCAGCAGTTCACAGGGGTGGAGCACTGAAGCTTTCTTT. This gives the protein CASSSQGWSTEAFF.

This chain's CDR3 is CASSLYFWTDGAYEQYF. The CDR3, as DNA: TGTGCCAGCAGCTTGTATTTTTGGACAGATGGGGCCTACGAGCAGTACTTC. The chain has TRBV5-6 and TRBJ2-7; TRBD1 is a possible D gene (6 bases). Germline loops: CDR1 SGHDT, CDR2 YYEEEE. This CDR3 comprises 17 residues. Trimming shortened V by 1 base and J by 2 bases, and 19 bases separated the two germline ends. Combining the CDR3 with reference TRBV5-6 and TRBJ2-7 gives the whole variable domain DAGVTQSPTHLIKTRGQQVTLRCSPKSGHDTVSWYQQALGQGPQFIFQYYEEEERQRGNFPDRFSGHQFPNYSSELNVNALLLGDSALYLCASSLYFWTDGAYEQYFGPGTRLTVT.

The chain joins TRBV2 to TRBJ2-3; tentatively, D is TRBD2 (7 bases). The CDR3 spans 15 residues. Trimming removed 6 bases from V and 2 bases from J, with 15 bases in between. Germline-derived CDR1 and CDR2 are SNHLY and FYNNEI. This CDR3 is CASRSRGGFTDTQYF. The CDR3 DNA reads TGTGCCAGCAGATCGAGGGGGGGCTTCACAGATACGCAGTATTTT.

The chain links TRBV6-5 to TRBJ2-1, with D maybe TRBD1 (5 bases). Trimming left V 2 bases short and J 7 bases short, with 9 bases between. This CDR3 region has 13 residues. CDR1 and CDR2 from the germline V gene are MNHEY and SVGAGI. The CDR3 bases are TGTGCCAGCAGTTACGGGGCTGAAAATGAGCAGTTCTTC. Its translation is CASSYGAENEQFF.

V is TRBV6-6 and J is TRBJ1-5, with TRBD1 matching over 9 bases. Trimming removed 6 bases from V and 9 bases from J; junction bases left unmatched: 12. Germline loops: CDR1 MNHNY, CDR2 SVGAGI (reference sequence). The CDR3 has 15 residues. The CDR3 sequence is CASSQDRGEFRPQHF. DNA of the CDR3: TGTGCCAGCAGCCAAGACAGGGGGGAATTTCGGCCCCAGCATTTT.

This chain uses TRBV9 with TRBJ2-1, with TRBD2 identical over 12 bases. Germline V gives CDR1 SGDLS, CDR2 YYNGEE. This CDR3 is built from 15 residues. The J segment lost 4 bases and the V segment lost 3 bases, leaving 2 bases of the junction unmatched. CDR3 in amino acids: CASSASGRVYNEQFF. The CDR3 DNA follows: TGTGCCAGCAGCGCTAGCGGGAGGGTTTACAATGAGCAGTTCTTC. Together with reference TRBV9 and TRBJ2-1, the CDR3 gives the full variable domain: DSGVTQTPKHLITATGQRVTLRCSPRSGDLSVYWYQQSLDQGLQFLIQYYNGEERAKGNILERFSAQQFPDLHSELNLSSLELGDSALYFCASSASGRVYNEQFFGPGTRLTVL.

This chain joins TRBV6-5 and TRBJ2-2; no clear D. V was pared by 8 bases and J by 5 bases, with 15 bases between. The CDR3 is made up of 14 amino acids. Germline V gene sequence: CDR1 MNHEY, CDR2 SVGAGI. The CDR3 DNA is TGTGCCAGCGAGAACGGGTGGGTTACCGGGGAGCTGTTTTTT. The encoded protein is CASENGWVTGELFF.

CDR3 sequence reads: CASSYFLGGHGYTF. CDR3 nucleotides: TGTGCCAGCAGTTACTTCCTCGGGGGCCATGGCTACACCTTC. The J gene is TRBJ1-2, the V gene TRBV6-6; perhaps TRBD1 as D (6 bases). The CDR3 loop spans 14 amino acids. Germline-derived CDR1 and CDR2 are MNHNY and SVGAGI (reference sequence). Trimming cost V 1 base and J 6 bases, with 12 bases left between them.

V is TRBV28 and J is TRBJ2-1; D is possibly TRBD2 (7 bases). Trimming took 5 bases from V and 4 from J, leaving 15 bases between them. This CDR3 region has 15 residues. Per the germline V gene, CDR1 is MDHEN and CDR2 is SYDVKM. CDR3 sequence reads: CASSLVRGAYNEQFF. The CDR3 DNA sequence: TGTGCCAGCAGTCTCGTACGGGGGGCATACAATGAGCAGTTCTTC.

V usage is TRBV28 and J usage is TRBJ1-4, with 7 bases matching TRBD1. Germline values: CDR1 MDHEN, CDR2 SYDVKM. This CDR3 region has 15 residues. Trimming removed 6 bases from V and 2 bases from J; junction bases left unmatched: 6. The CDR3 loop is CASSRGTATNEKLFF. DNA of the CDR3: TGTGCCAGCAGCCGAGGGACAGCTACTAATGAAAAACTGTTTTTT.

This chain joins TRBV23-1 and TRBJ2-1, with D tentatively TRBD1 (6 bases). TRBV23-1 is identified as an open reading frame with a role that is uncertain. Trimming stripped 2 bases from V and 4 bases from J, with 18 bases between. CDR3 length: 17 residues. The DNA for the CDR3 is TGCGCCAGCAGTCAACCCATCACAGGGTCCCTATACAATGAGCAGTTCTTC. Residues: CASSQPITGSLYNEQFF.

The CDR3 is CASSLWGAAGNQPQHF. In DNA form, the CDR3 reads TGTGCCAGCAGTTTGTGGGGGGCCGCGGGCAATCAGCCCCAGCATTTT. The chain carries TRBV27 and TRBJ1-5, with D perhaps TRBD1 (6 bases). CDR1 is MNHEY, CDR2 SMNVEV, per germline (reference sequence). This CDR3 is 16 amino acids long. V gave up 3 bases and J gave up 2 bases, with 14 bases separating them.

The chain uses TRBV19 and TRBJ2-2; D ambiguous. CDR3 length equals 14 residues. Trimming cost V 5 bases and J 4 bases, with 11 bases left between them. CDR1 LNHDA and CDR2 SQIVND come from the germline V gene (reference sequence). CDR3: CASSPRVGTGELFF. CDR3 nucleotides: TGTGCCAGTAGTCCCCGAGTGGGCACCGGGGAGCTGTTTTTT.